What follows are 21 T cell receptor beta chains derived from one specimen sequenced in a study of blood T cell repertoires in COVID-19. Data came from immunoSEQ multiplex PCR; TCRdb stores just in-frame clones and leaves some out. The sample lists under 150,000 clones, more than 60% seen once, with roughly 13% in the top ten. The source material was peripheral blood. Receptors were obtained from a man at least 80 years old with acute or convalescent COVID-19.

The chain's CDR3 is CASSAGREKLFF. DNA for the CDR3: TGTGCCAGCAGTGCGGGGAGAGAAAAACTGTTTTTT. The V call is TRBV11-3, the J call TRBJ1-4, with D unresolved. With 6 bases removed from V and 8 bases from J, the gap between germline ends came to 10 bases. CDR3 length: 12 residues. In germline, CDR1 is SGHNT, CDR2 YENEEA.

V usage is TRBV28 and J usage is TRBJ1-1; maybe TRBD1 (5 bases). Germline V lookup: CDR1 MDHEN, CDR2 SYDVKM. The CDR3 spans 16 residues. V gave up 9 bases and J gave up 0 bases, with 20 bases separating them. CDR3 in amino acids: CASQVTGEEMNTEAFF. As DNA, the CDR3 is TGTGCCAGTCAGGTGACGGGGGAAGAGATGAACACTGAAGCTTTCTTT.

This clone has only a few counts. This rearrangement joins TRBV4-3 to TRBJ2-2; 12 nucleotides match TRBD1. V shed 5 bases, J shed 5 bases, and the junction held 3 bases outside the gene matches. The germline V gene has CDR1 LGHNA and CDR2 YSLEER. The CDR3 extends over 15 amino acids. The CDR3 here is CASSSGQGATGELFF. CDR3 nucleotide sequence: TGCGCCAGCAGCTCGGGACAGGGGGCTACCGGGGAGCTGTTTTTT.

V gene TRBV4-1 combines with J gene TRBJ2-7; 7 nucleotides match TRBD2. The CDR3 spans 17 residues. J was trimmed by 4 bases and V by 5 bases; bases with no gene match: 17. CDR1 and CDR2 (germline): MGHRA, YSYEKL. The CDR3 nucleotides are TGCGCCAGCAGCTCAGAGCCCCCGGGGGGATCGGGATACGAGCAGTACTTC. It encodes CASSSEPPGGSGYEQYF.

V and J are TRBV5-5 and TRBJ2-5, with D unclear. V lost 1 base, J lost 3 bases, and 19 bases lay in between. The CDR3 extends over 17 amino acids. The germline V gene has CDR1 SGHKS and CDR2 YYEKEE (reference sequence). The CDR3 sequence: CASSLFLRIDGEETQYF. CDR3 bases: TGTGCCAGCAGCTTGTTTCTCCGTATTGACGGAGAAGAGACCCAGTACTTC.

V usage is TRBV27 and J usage is TRBJ2-3, with 9 bases fitting TRBD2. This CDR3 region has 16 residues. V lost 4 bases, J lost 0 bases, and 5 bases stayed unmatched. The germline V gene encodes CDR1 MNHEY and CDR2 SMNVEV (reference sequence). CDR3 sequence (DNA): TGTGCCAGCAGTTCCCCTAGCGGGACTAGCACAGATACGCAGTATTTT. Amino acids: CASSSPSGTSTDTQYF.

V is TRBV10-3 and J is TRBJ1-1, with 8 positions matching TRBD1. CDR1 and CDR2 (germline): ENHRY, SYGVKD. V was clipped by 6 bases and J by 3 bases; unmatched bases: 6. The CDR3 has 14 residues. The DNA for the CDR3 is TGTGCCATCAGACCCCAGGGGGCGGACACTGAAGCTTTCTTT. Amino acid sequence: CAIRPQGADTEAFF.

This clone was detected only a few times. The chain links TRBV7-6 to TRBJ1-3; D is ambiguous. This CDR3 has 13 amino acids. Germline V gene data show CDR1 as SGHVS and CDR2 as FNYEAQ. Trimming removed 4 bases at V and 0 bases at J, with 4 bases between. This CDR3 reads CASSSLSGNTIYF. The CDR3 nucleotides read TGTGCCAGCAGCTCCCTCTCTGGAAACACCATATATTTT. Together with reference TRBV7-6 and TRBJ1-3, the CDR3 gives the full variable domain: GAGVSQSPRYKVTKRGQDVALRCDPISGHVSLYWYRQALGQGPEFLTYFNYEAQQDKSGLPNDRFSAERPEGSISTLTIQRTEQRDSAMYRCASSSLSGNTIYFGEGSWLTVV.

This rearrangement joins TRBV7-8 to TRBJ1-1; 9 bases line up with TRBD1. V was clipped by 4 bases and J by 11 bases; unmatched bases: 5. CDR1 and CDR2 (germline): SGHVS, FQNEAQ. CDR3 length: 12 amino acids. The CDR3 DNA is TGTGCCAGCAGCTATCCCGGGACAGGGGCTTTCTTT. Its protein product is CASSYPGTGAFF.

V gene TRBV2 combines with J gene TRBJ1-6; D call uncertain. Trimming pared 6 bases from V and 7 bases from J, leaving 16 bases between. This CDR3 has 15 amino acids. Germline CDR1 reads SNHLY; CDR2 reads FYNNEI. The CDR3 loop is CASSQLGGLNSPLHF. CDR3 bases: TGTGCCAGCAGCCAACTAGGAGGCCTAAATTCACCCCTCCACTTT.

The V and J genes are TRBV4-2 and TRBJ1-4; D ambiguous. Trimming left V 0 bases short and J 4 bases short, with 12 bases between. This CDR3 is built from 16 residues. The V gene's germline CDR1 is LGHNA and CDR2 YNFKEQ. This CDR3 is CASSQDPGRVNEKLFF. Written as DNA, the CDR3 is TGTGCCAGCAGCCAAGATCCGGGAAGGGTTAATGAAAAACTGTTTTTT.

The chain recombines TRBV28 with TRBJ1-1, with TRBD1 matching 8 bases. The CDR3 sequence is 14 residues long. V gave up 7 bases and J gave up 0 bases; unmatched junction bases: 4. Germline lookup yields CDR1 MDHEN and CDR2 SYDVKM. CDR3 in DNA: TGTGCCAGCAAGGCAGGGGGCTTGAACACTGAAGCTTTCTTT. Encoded protein: CASKAGGLNTEAFF.

In this sample, this clone turned up once. The chain couples TRBV20-1 to TRBJ1-5, with TRBD1 as a possible D gene (5 bases). This CDR3 spans 13 amino acids. Trimming removed 3 bases from V and 2 bases from J, with 8 bases in between. Germline CDR1 DFQATT, CDR2 SNEGSKA (reference sequence). The CDR3 is CSASSRGNQPQHF. CDR3 in DNA: TGCAGTGCTAGTTCCAGGGGCAATCAGCCCCAGCATTTT.

The chain employs TRBV7-2 and TRBJ1-4, with D maybe TRBD1 (5 bases). This CDR3 has 15 amino acids. Trimming removed 2 bases from V and 7 bases from J, with 14 bases in between. Germline V gene lookup returns CDR1 SGHTA and CDR2 FQGNSA. DNA of the CDR3: TGTGCCAGCAGCTTACGACCTTCGGGGGTTGAAAAACTGTTTTTT. Residues: CASSLRPSGVEKLFF. Complete variable domain (other parts from reference TRBV7-2 and TRBJ1-4): GAGVSQSPSNKVTEKGKDVELRCDPISGHTALYWYRQSLGQGLEFLIYFQGNSAPDKSGLPSDRFSAERTGGSVSTLTIQRTQQEDSAVYLCASSLRPSGVEKLFFGSGTQLSVL.

This clone was found once. One end of the junction varies from germline; a read error may be responsible. The V call is TRBV5-4, the J call TRBJ2-6; D is possibly TRBD2 (7 bases). The CDR3 runs to 19 residues. CDR1 is SGHNT and CDR2 is YYREEE in the germline V gene (reference sequence). The CDR3 protein is CASRLGGGRRSSGANVLTF. The CDR3 nucleotides are TGTGCCAGCCGCTTGGGGGGGGGCAGGCGCAGCTCTGGGGCCAACGTCCTGACTTTC.

The chain carries TRBV11-2 and TRBJ2-7; a possible D gene is TRBD1 (5 bases). There are 15 residues in the CDR3. Between the trimmed V and J ends, which lost 7 bases and 0 bases, there was a span of 16 bases. Germline lookup yields CDR1 SGHAT and CDR2 FQNNGV. CDR3 region: CASIRNRINSYEQYF. Written as DNA, the CDR3 is TGTGCCAGCATCCGCAACAGGATTAACTCCTACGAGCAGTACTTC.

The gene calls are TRBV2 and TRBJ1-4; perhaps TRBD1 as D (6 bases). The V gene's germline CDR1 is SNHLY and CDR2 FYNNEI. The CDR3 extends over 12 amino acids. V was cut by 8 bases and J by 8 bases, with 12 bases left in between. The CDR3 protein is CASRGGGEKLFF. As DNA, the CDR3 is TGTGCCAGCCGCGGGGGCGGAGAAAAACTGTTTTTT.

The chain joins TRBV7-9 to TRBJ1-5; 8 bases agree with TRBD1. J lost 3 bases, V lost 6 bases, and 4 bases had no gene match. Germline CDR1 SEHNR, CDR2 FQNEAQ (reference sequence). The CDR3 loop spans 14 amino acids. The CDR3 region has the DNA TGTGCCAGCAGGAAGACAGGGGTCAATCAGCCCCAGCATTTT. Translating it yields CASRKTGVNQPQHF.

The chain employs TRBV21-1 and TRBJ1-5. TRBV21-1 counts as a pseudogene. The CDR3 runs 12 residues. The CDR3 DNA follows: TGTGCCAGCAGCAAGAAAGAGCAGCCCCAGCATTTT. Translated, it gives CASSKKEQPQHF.

The chain couples TRBV7-8 to TRBJ2-2, with a tentative D call TRBD2 (6 bases). CDR3 length equals 15 residues. V shed 10 bases and J shed 3 bases, with 18 bases lying between them. Looked up from germline, CDR1 is SGHVS and CDR2 is FQNEAQ. This CDR3 reads CATGVRGRDTGELFF. Written as DNA, the CDR3 is TGTGCCACGGGGGTAAGAGGTCGGGACACCGGGGAGCTGTTTTTT.

The gene calls are TRBV6-5 and TRBJ1-1; D may be TRBD1 (5 bases). V was cut by 2 bases and J by 1 base, with 11 bases left in between. Germline CDR1 and CDR2: MNHEY and SVGAGI. This CDR3 has 15 amino acids. CDR3 in DNA: TGTGCCAGCAGTTACGATCCCAGGGAGAACACTGAAGCTTTCTTT. The encoded protein is CASSYDPRENTEAFF.